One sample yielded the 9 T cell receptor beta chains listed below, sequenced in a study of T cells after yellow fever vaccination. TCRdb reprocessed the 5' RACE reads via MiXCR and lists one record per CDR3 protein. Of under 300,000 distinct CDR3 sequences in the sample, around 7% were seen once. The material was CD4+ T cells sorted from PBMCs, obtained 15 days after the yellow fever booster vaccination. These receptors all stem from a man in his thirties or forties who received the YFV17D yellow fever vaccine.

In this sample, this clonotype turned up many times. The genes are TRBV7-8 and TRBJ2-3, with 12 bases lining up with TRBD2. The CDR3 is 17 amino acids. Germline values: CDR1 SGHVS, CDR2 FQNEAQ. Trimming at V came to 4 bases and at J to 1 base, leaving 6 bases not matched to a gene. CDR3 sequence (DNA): TGTGCCAGCAGCTCTAGGACTAGCGGGACGGGCACAGATACGCAGTATTTT. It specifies CASSSRTSGTGTDTQYF.

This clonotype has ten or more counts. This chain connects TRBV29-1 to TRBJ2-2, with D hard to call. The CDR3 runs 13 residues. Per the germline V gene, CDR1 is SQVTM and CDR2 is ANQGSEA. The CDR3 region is CSVKGSPTGELFF. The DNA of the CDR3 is TGCAGTGTTAAAGGTAGCCCCACCGGGGAGCTGTTTTTT.

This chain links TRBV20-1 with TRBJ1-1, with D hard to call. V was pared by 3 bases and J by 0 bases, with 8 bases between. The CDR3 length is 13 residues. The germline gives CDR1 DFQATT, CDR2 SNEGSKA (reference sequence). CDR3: CSARRQMNTEAFF. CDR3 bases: TGCAGTGCTAGGCGCCAAATGAACACTGAAGCTTTCTTT.

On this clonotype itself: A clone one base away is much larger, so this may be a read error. The CDR3 loop is CAGSRDGYNEQFF. The DNA of the CDR3 is TGTGCCGGCAGCCGAGACGGATACAATGAGCAGTTCTTC. The chain uses TRBV3-1 and TRBJ2-1; D is unclear. There are 13 residues in the CDR3. CDR1 and CDR2 from the germline V gene are LGHDT and YNNKEL (reference sequence).

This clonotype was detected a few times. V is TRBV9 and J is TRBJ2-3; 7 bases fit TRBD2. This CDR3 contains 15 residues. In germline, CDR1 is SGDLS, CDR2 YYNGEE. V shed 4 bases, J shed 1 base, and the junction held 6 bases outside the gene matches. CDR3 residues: CASSPQRGRTDTQYF. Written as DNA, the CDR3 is TGTGCCAGCAGCCCGCAGCGGGGTCGCACAGATACGCAGTATTTT.

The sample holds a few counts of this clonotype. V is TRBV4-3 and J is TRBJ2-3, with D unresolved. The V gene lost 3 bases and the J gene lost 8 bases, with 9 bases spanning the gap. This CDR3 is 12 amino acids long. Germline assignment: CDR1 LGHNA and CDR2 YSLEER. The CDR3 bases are TGCGCCAGCAGCCAGTCCTCGGGTACGCAGTATTTT. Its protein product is CASSQSSGTQYF.

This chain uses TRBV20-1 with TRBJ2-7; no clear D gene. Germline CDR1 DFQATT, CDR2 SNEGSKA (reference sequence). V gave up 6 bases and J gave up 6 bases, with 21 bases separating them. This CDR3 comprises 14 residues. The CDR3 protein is CSALWGRQYAEQYF. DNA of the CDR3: TGCAGTGCCCTCTGGGGAAGGCAGTATGCCGAGCAGTACTTC.

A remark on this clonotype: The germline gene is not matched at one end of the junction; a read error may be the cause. DNA for the CDR3: TGTGCCAGCAGCCAAGGACAGTACAATGAGCACTTCTTC. Encoded protein: CASSQGQYNEHFF. This chain connects TRBV4-2 to TRBJ2-1; weak D call: TRBD1 (5 bases). This CDR3 has 13 residues. Germline CDR1 reads LGHNA; CDR2 reads YNFKEQ.

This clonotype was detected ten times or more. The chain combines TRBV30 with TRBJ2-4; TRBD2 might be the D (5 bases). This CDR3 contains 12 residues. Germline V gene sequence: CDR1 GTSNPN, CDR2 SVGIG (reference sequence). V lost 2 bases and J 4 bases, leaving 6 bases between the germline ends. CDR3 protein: CAWSRGKNIQYF. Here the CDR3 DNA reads TGTGCCTGGAGTCGAGGGAAAAACATTCAGTACTTC.